The subject of this entry is one TCR beta chain. The CDR3 has 17 amino acids. This specimen belongs to a study of T cells expressing NK-cell markers. Study-level background: Sequenced donors, eight in total, included seven who were HCMV-seropositive and one who was seronegative.

From its re-call of the 5' RACE reads, TCRdb lists each CDR3 protein once, without DNA. The sample's table shows some 410,000 distinct CDR3 sequences. This rearrangement joins TRBV12-3 or TRBV12-4 to TRBJ2-7; TCRdb names TRBD1, which stays unverified in the absence of DNA. The source of this sequence is a woman aged 18-70 years in good health. Sequencing input: blood T cells: a sorted CD56 or NKG2C T cell subset, CD4+ or CD8+ T cells, or bulk PBMC T cells (not recorded which). The chain's CDR3 is CASSLASGDSSSYEQYF.